The rows below give T cell receptor beta chains drawn from one sample of a study of cytomegalovirus exposure and HLA in healthy donors. The repertoire was sequenced with immunoSEQ multiplex PCR; TCRdb's copy has only in-frame clones and lacks some. This table has about 140,000 clones, 86% appearing once. Sequenced input: PBMCs. Source of these receptors: a man younger than 30 in good health and CMV-seronegative. The CDR3 runs from the conserved cysteine through the conserved F or W. The D gene is left open where the match is weak. Part of the rows lack a size; the others show once, few, many or a class for expanded clones.

clone size	D gene	J gene	V gene	CDR3 protein	CDR3 DNA
.	.	TRBJ2-1	TRBV5-1	CASSLLGRGSEQFF	TGCGCCAGCAGCCTCCTAGGTCGGGGGAGCGAGCAGTTCTTC
.	TRBD1	TRBJ1-1	TRBV2	CASRDTGGHTEAFF	TGTGCCAGCAGAGATACAGGGGGCCACACTGAAGCTTTCTTT
.	TRBD1	TRBJ1-5	TRBV5-8	CASSFLFGTGNNQPQHF	TGTGCCAGCAGCTTTTTGTTCGGGACAGGGAACAATCAGCCCCAGCATTTT
.	TRBD1	TRBJ2-1	TRBV18	CASSRQGNEQFF	TGTGCCAGCTCCCGACAGGGCAATGAGCAGTTCTTC
few	TRBD1	TRBJ2-7	TRBV6-5	CASMGTGPHEQYF	TGTGCCAGCATGGGGACAGGGCCCCACGAGCAGTACTTC
once	.	TRBJ2-7	TRBV5-4	CASSRDKTYEQYF	TGTGCCAGCAGCCGGGACAAAACCTACGAGCAGTACTTC
.	.	TRBJ1-1	TRBV7-9	CASNLWQGFDRTEAFF	TGTGCCAGCAACCTCTGGCAGGGGTTCGATAGGACTGAAGCTTTCTTT
.	.	TRBJ2-7	TRBV4-1	CASSQVTGGPDEQYF	TGCGCCAGCAGCCAAGTAACGGGGGGCCCGGACGAGCAGTACTTC
.	TRBD2	TRBJ2-2	TRBV11-2	CASSSLAGGYTGELFF	TGTGCCAGCAGCTCCTTAGCGGGGGGATACACCGGGGAGCTGTTTTTT
.	TRBD1	TRBJ2-7	TRBV5-8	CASSFPKFGTGEYEQYF	TGTGCCAGCAGCTTCCCTAAGTTTGGGACAGGGGAATACGAGCAGTACTTC
.	TRBD1	TRBJ1-1	TRBV5-1	CASSGGQDTEAFF	TGCGCCAGCAGCGGGGGACAGGACACTGAAGCTTTCTTT
.	.	TRBJ2-1	TRBV7-2	CASSPRGRGEQFF	TGTGCCAGCAGTCCTCGCGGTCGGGGTGAGCAGTTCTTC
.	.	TRBJ2-7	TRBV27	CASSPGLSYEQYF	TGTGCCAGCAGTCCCGGTCTATCCTACGAGCAGTACTTC
.	TRBD1	TRBJ1-5	TRBV19	CASSMGTGGLQPQHF	TGTGCCAGTAGTATGGGGACAGGGGGCCTACAGCCCCAGCATTTT
.	.	TRBJ2-1	TRBV14	CASSQLLGLAEQFF	TGTGCCAGCAGCCAGCTACTTGGGCTAGCGGAGCAGTTCTTC
.	.	TRBJ1-2	TRBV6-5	CASSYSVAESYGYTF	TGTGCCAGCAGTTACTCGGTTGCGGAAAGCTATGGCTACACCTTC
.	.	TRBJ1-1	TRBV27	CASSLSLGAAEAFF	TGTGCCAGCAGTTTATCGTTGGGGGCCGCTGAAGCTTTCTTT
.	.	TRBJ2-1	TRBV28	CASTLHPASDNEQFF	TGTGCCAGCACCCTCCATCCGGCCAGCGACAATGAGCAGTTCTTC
.	TRBD2	TRBJ2-3	TRBV28	CASNSPLAEGTDTQYF	TGTGCCAGCAACTCCCCGCTAGCGGAGGGGACAGATACGCAGTATTTT
.	.	TRBJ1-2	TRBV7-2	CASSLVPSGGYTF	TGTGCCAGCAGCTTGGTCCCGTCAGGGGGCTACACCTTC
.	TRBD2	TRBJ2-1	TRBV11-2	CASSSLAGPYNEQFF	TGTGCCAGCAGCTCTCTAGCGGGGCCCTACAATGAGCAGTTCTTC
.	TRBD1	TRBJ1-2	TRBV6-1	CASSETNRGGYTF	TGTGCCAGCAGTGAGACCAACAGGGGCGGCTACACCTTC
.	TRBD2	TRBJ2-7	TRBV28	CASSFRTSGGSYEQYF	TGTGCCAGCAGTTTTCGGACTAGCGGAGGCTCCTACGAGCAGTACTTC
once	TRBD2	TRBJ2-1	TRBV5-4	CASSLALAGDYNEQFF	TGTGCCAGCAGCTTGGCACTAGCGGGAGACTACAATGAGCAGTTCTTC
few	TRBD1	TRBJ1-5	TRBV4-1	CASSPRQGVNQPQHF	TGCGCCAGCAGCCCAAGACAGGGGGTCAATCAGCCCCAGCATTTT
.	.	TRBJ2-2	TRBV5-1	CASSIEGRETGELFF	TGCGCCAGCAGTATCGAAGGGCGGGAAACCGGGGAGCTGTTTTTT
.	TRBD2	TRBJ2-7	TRBV28	CASLGLAGESYEQYF	TGTGCCAGCTTGGGACTAGCGGGTGAATCCTACGAGCAGTACTTC
.	TRBD1	TRBJ1-2	TRBV7-8	CASSLAGQGAHYTF	TGTGCCAGCAGCTTAGCCGGACAGGGGGCACACTACACCTTC
.	.	TRBJ2-7	TRBV19	CASSTPLATSYEQYF	TGTGCCAGTAGTACCCCGCTAGCGACCTCCTACGAGCAGTACTTC
.	TRBD1	TRBJ2-5	TRBV7-9	CASSVTGGRETQYF	TGTGCCAGCAGCGTTACAGGGGGCCGGGAGACCCAGTACTTC
.	TRBD1	TRBJ2-1	TRBV14	CASSQDPGQSSYNEQFF	TGTGCCAGCAGCCAAGATCCGGGACAGAGCTCCTACAATGAGCAGTTCTTC
.	.	TRBJ1-5	TRBV18	CASSTGNRYQPQHF	TGTGCCAGCTCAACCGGGAATAGGTATCAGCCCCAGCATTTT
few	.	TRBJ2-5	TRBV7-2	CASSSPGETQYF	TGTGCCAGCAGCTCCCCGGGGGAGACCCAGTACTTC
.	TRBD1	TRBJ1-2	TRBV5-6	CASSLAGTGGYGYTF	TGTGCCAGCAGCTTGGCCGGGACAGGGGGCTATGGCTACACCTTC
.	.	TRBJ2-2	TRBV6-6	CASSYTLNRNTGELFF	TGTGCCAGCAGTTACACCCTGAACAGGAACACCGGGGAGCTGTTTTTT
.	.	TRBJ1-1	TRBV29-1	CSAGKAFF	TGCAGCGCCGGTAAAGCTTTCTTT
.	TRBD1	TRBJ2-3	TRBV28	CASSQRQGRTDTQYF	TGTGCCAGCAGTCAAAGACAGGGGCGCACAGATACGCAGTATTTT
few	TRBD1	TRBJ2-3	TRBV25-1	CASSPQGISTDTQYF	TGTGCCAGCAGCCCACAGGGGATTAGCACAGATACGCAGTATTTT
.	.	TRBJ1-5	TRBV28	CASSLRGGIQPQHF	TGTGCCAGCAGTTTAAGGGGGGGGATACAGCCCCAGCATTTT
.	.	TRBJ1-4	TRBV12-5	CASGFKGRNEKLFF	TGTGCTAGTGGTTTCAAGGGGCGGAATGAAAAACTGTTTTTT
.	TRBD1	TRBJ1-2	TRBV7-2	CASSLSYPGQGTGYTF	TGTGCCAGCAGCTTATCATACCCGGGACAGGGTACGGGCTACACCTTC